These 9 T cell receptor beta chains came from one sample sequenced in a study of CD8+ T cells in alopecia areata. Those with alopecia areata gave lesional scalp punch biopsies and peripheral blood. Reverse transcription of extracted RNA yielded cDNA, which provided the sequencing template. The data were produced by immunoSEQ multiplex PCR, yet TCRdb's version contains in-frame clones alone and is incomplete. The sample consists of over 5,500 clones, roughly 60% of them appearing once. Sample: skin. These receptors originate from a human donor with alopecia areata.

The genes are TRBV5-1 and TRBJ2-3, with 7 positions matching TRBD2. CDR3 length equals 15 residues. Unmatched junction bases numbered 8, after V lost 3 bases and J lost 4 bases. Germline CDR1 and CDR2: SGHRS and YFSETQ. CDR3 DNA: TGCGCCAGCAGCTCCCGACTAGCCTTCCCAGATACGCAGTATTTT. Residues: CASSSRLAFPDTQYF.

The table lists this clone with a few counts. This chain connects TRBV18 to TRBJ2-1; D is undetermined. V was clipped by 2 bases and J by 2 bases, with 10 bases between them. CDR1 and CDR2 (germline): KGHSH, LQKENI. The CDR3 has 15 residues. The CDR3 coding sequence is TGTGCCAGCTCACCAAGCTGGATCGCCTACAATGAGCAGTTCTTC. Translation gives CASSPSWIAYNEQFF.

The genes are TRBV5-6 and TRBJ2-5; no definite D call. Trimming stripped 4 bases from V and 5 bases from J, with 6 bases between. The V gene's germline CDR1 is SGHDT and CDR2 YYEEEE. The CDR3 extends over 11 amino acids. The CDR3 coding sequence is TGTGCCAGCAGCGTCGAGGAGACCCAGTACTTC. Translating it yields CASSVEETQYF. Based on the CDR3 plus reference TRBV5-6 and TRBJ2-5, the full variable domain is DAGVTQSPTHLIKTRGQQVTLRCSPKSGHDTVSWYQQALGQGPQFIFQYYEEEERQRGNFPDRFSGHQFPNYSSELNVNALLLGDSALYLCASSVEETQYFGPGTRLLVL.

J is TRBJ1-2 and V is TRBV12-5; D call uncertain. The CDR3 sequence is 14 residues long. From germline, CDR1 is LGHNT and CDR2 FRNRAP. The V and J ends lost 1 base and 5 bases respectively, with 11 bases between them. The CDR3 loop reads CASGLDGGRYGYTF. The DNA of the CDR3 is TGTGCTAGTGGTTTGGATGGAGGGAGATATGGCTACACCTTC. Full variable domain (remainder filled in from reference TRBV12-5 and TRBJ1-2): DARVTQTPRHKVTEMGQEVTMRCQPILGHNTVFWYRQTMMQGLELLAYFRNRAPLDDSGMPKDRFSAEMPDATLATLKIQPSEPRDSAVYFCASGLDGGRYGYTFGSGTRLTVV.

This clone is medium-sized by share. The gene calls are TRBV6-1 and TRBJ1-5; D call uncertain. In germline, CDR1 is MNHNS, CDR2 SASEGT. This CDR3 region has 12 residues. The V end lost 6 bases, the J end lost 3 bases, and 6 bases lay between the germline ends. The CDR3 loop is CASRHPNQPQHF. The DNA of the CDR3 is TGTGCCAGCAGACACCCCAATCAGCCCCAGCATTTT.

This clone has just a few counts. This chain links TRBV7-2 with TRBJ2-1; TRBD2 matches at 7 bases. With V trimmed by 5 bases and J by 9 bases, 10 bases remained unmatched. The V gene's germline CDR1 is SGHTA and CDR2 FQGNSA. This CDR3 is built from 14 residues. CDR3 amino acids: CASSARTSLTEQFF. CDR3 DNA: TGTGCCAGCAGCGCCCGGACTAGTCTAACTGAGCAGTTCTTC.

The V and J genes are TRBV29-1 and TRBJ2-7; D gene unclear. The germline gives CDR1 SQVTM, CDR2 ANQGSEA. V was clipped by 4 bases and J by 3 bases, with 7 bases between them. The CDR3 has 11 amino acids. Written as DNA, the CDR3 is TGCAGCGTTGGGAGTGGCTACGAGCAGTACTTC. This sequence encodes CSVGSGYEQYF.

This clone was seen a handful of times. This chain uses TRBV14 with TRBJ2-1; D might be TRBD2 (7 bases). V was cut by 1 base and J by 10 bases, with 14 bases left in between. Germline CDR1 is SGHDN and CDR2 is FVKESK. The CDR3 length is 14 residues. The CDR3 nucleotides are TGTGCCAGCAGCCAAGTTTATGGGGGGGCCGAGCAGTTCTTC. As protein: CASSQVYGGAEQFF. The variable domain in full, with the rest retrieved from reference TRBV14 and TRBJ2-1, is EAGVTQFPSHSVIEKGQTVTLRCDPISGHDNLYWYRRVMGKEIKFLLHFVKESKQDESGMPNNRFLAERTGGTYSTLKVQPAELEDSGVYFCASSQVYGGAEQFFGPGTRLTVL.

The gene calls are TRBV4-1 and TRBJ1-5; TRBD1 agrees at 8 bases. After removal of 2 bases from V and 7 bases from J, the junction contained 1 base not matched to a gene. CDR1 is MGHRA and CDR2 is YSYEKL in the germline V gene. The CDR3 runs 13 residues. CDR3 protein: CASSQWDRQPQHF. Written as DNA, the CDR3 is TGCGCCAGCAGCCAATGGGACAGGCAGCCCCAGCATTTT.